This TCR beta chain was observed in a study of T cells in women clearing cervical HPV infection. Sequencing used immunoSEQ multiplex PCR; TCRdb keeps in-frame clones, though not all of them. The sample has 21,000 or so clones. This TCR derives from a woman aged 18 to 75 with a cervical HPV16 infection that either progressed to CIN3+ or cleared (not recorded which). Input material: blood buffy coat.

The sequenced part of the CDR3 DNA is TGTGCCAGCAGTGAAGTGGCAGGGCTTGGCGAG. Protein sequence: CASSEVAGLGE. The whole CDR3 protein is CASSEVAGLGEQYF. The chain couples TRBV2 to TRBJ2-7; a weak D match, TRBD1 (5 bases). The sequence runs out 3 residues before the end of the CDR3; the remainder is reconstructed from the germline J gene. There are 14 residues in the CDR3. CDR1 and CDR2 from the germline V gene are SNHLY and FYNNEI. The germline V and J ends were trimmed by 1 base and 6 bases, with 13 bases remaining between them.